The rows below give T cell receptor beta chains drawn from one sample of a study of T cell changes during pregnancy in multiple sclerosis. Libraries were prepared by immunoSEQ multiplex PCR; TCRdb keeps only in-frame clonotypes and omits some of them. The sample includes some 120,000 clones, approximately 95% of them seen just once. This specimen consisted of peripheral blood, obtained before pregnancy. Every receptor here comes from a female donor with multiple sclerosis, enrolled in a pregnancy study. Each CDR3 is given with its conserved first and last residue. A D gene is named only where the DNA matches it firmly. Not all rows give a size; the values are once, few, many and, for expanded clones, a class.

clone size	J gene	D gene	V gene	CDR3 protein
.	TRBJ2-7	TRBD1	TRBV27	CASSTGTGYEQYF
.	TRBJ2-3	TRBD2	TRBV5-4	CASSAGTSATDTQYF
once	TRBJ2-2	TRBD2	TRBV5-4	CASSIGLAGNTGELFF
.	TRBJ2-2	.	TRBV30	CAWTTPGQNTGELFF
.	TRBJ1-5	.	TRBV30	CAWSTQGNQPQHF
.	TRBJ2-7	TRBD1	TRBV19	CASSSPGTGLGEQYF
.	TRBJ2-1	TRBD1	TRBV7-9	CASSLDRPEQFF
.	TRBJ2-3	.	TRBV6-1	CASKKRGTDTQYF
.	TRBJ1-3	.	TRBV7-9	CASSFGSSGNTIYF
.	TRBJ2-5	TRBD2	TRBV6-1	CASTGLAGGPMAQYF
.	TRBJ2-2	TRBD2	TRBV4-1	CASSQFERGNTGELFF
.	TRBJ2-2	.	TRBV28	CASSLLGAGELFF
.	TRBJ1-1	TRBD1	TRBV5-6	CASSARQGENTEAFF
.	TRBJ2-7	TRBD2	TRBV30	CACASGSYEQYF
few	TRBJ1-6	TRBD1	TRBV6-5	CASSEGTGSSPLHF
.	TRBJ1-5	TRBD1	TRBV6-1	CASKGAVVQPQHF
.	TRBJ2-7	.	TRBV11-2	CASSLVAVPSYEQYF
.	TRBJ1-1	TRBD1	TRBV5-1	CASSWTGASVLGTEAFF
.	TRBJ1-2	.	TRBV6-5	CASSYFSTGLRYGYTF
.	TRBJ1-6	.	TRBV7-2	CASSLNRPTGTPLHF
.	TRBJ2-1	.	TRBV5-4	CASSSQGRQGEQFF
.	TRBJ2-3	.	TRBV4-2	CASSPHPGYPHTTTDTQYF
once	TRBJ2-3	TRBD2	TRBV7-3	CASSLLGGGFGDTQYF
.	TRBJ2-3	.	TRBV11-1	CASSPRADTQYF
.	TRBJ2-4	.	TRBV6-7	CASSLEGGVAKNIQYF
.	TRBJ2-5	.	TRBV2	CASSVEQQETQYF
.	TRBJ1-1	.	TRBV19	CASSSQGWTEAFF
.	TRBJ1-1	.	TRBV10-1	CASSETGGTEAFF
.	TRBJ2-3	TRBD1	TRBV5-1	CASSMTGGGTDTQYF
.	TRBJ1-4	.	TRBV5-6	CASSTGGQGEKLFF
.	TRBJ1-5	TRBD1	TRBV27	CASSLLGQGNQPQHF
.	TRBJ2-1	TRBD2	TRBV9	CASSVVTSGYNEQFF
.	TRBJ1-2	.	TRBV6-6	CASSNPPTADGYTF
.	TRBJ2-3	.	TRBV2	CASTKGGEGPYTQYF
.	TRBJ1-1	.	TRBV11-1	CASSSGRGARGENTEAFF
.	TRBJ2-2	.	TRBV28	CASQGGELFF
.	TRBJ2-7	TRBD2	TRBV28	CASSLSPALKRDAYEQYF
.	TRBJ1-6	TRBD1	TRBV6-5	CASSYSGTGISPLHF